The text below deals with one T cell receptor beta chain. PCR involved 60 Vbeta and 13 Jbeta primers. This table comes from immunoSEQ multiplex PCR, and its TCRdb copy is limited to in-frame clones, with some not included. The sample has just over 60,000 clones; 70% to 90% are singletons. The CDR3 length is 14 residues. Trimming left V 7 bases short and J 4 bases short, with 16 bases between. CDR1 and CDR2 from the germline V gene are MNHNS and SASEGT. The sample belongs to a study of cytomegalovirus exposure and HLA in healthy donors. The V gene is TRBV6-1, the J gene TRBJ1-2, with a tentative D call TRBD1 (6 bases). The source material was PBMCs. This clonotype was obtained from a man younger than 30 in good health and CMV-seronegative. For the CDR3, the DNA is TGTGCCAGCACCCTTACAGGGATCATCTATGGCTACACCTTC. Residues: CASTLTGIIYGYTF.